This entry lists 21 T cell receptor beta chains sequenced from one sample in a study of CD8+ T cells in alopecia areata. Extracted RNA was reverse transcribed into cDNA, the sequencing template. TCRdb keeps only in-frame clones here, not all; method: immunoSEQ multiplex PCR. The sample includes 110,000 to 150,000 clones, roughly 58% of them seen just once. Source material: CD8+ T cells sorted from blood. Source of these receptors: a human donor in good health.

The V call is TRBV5-1, the J call TRBJ2-1; 8 bases match TRBD2. The CDR3 sequence is 16 residues long. The germline CDR1 and CDR2 sequences are SGHRS and YFSETQ. V shed 2 bases, J shed 8 bases, and the junction held 12 bases outside the gene matches. The CDR3: CASSLGTRLTGDEQFF. The CDR3 region has the DNA TGCGCCAGCAGCTTAGGGACTAGACTCACCGGGGATGAGCAGTTCTTC.

V is TRBV27 and J is TRBJ2-1, with D possibly being TRBD2 (5 bases). This CDR3 region has 13 residues. Between the trimmed V and J ends, which lost 2 bases and 6 bases, there was a span of 8 bases. Germline CDR1 reads MNHEY; CDR2 reads SMNVEV (reference sequence). The CDR3 DNA follows: TGTGCCAGCAGTTTAAACCGGGGCAATGAGCAGTTCTTC. This gives the protein CASSLNRGNEQFF.

The V and J genes are TRBV29-1 and TRBJ2-7; 11 nucleotides match TRBD2. Looked up from germline, CDR1 is SQVTM and CDR2 is ANQGSEA. With V trimmed by 1 base and J by 0 bases, 2 bases remained unmatched. The CDR3 covers 15 residues. The CDR3 sequence is CSVEGGLADSYEQYF. The CDR3 region has the DNA TGCAGCGTTGAAGGGGGACTAGCGGACTCCTACGAGCAGTACTTC.

This clone was detected a few times. V is TRBV29-1 and J is TRBJ2-7; TRBD1 agrees at 9 bases. The ends lost 5 bases at V and 3 bases at J; junction bases unmatched: 2. Germline CDR1 is SQVTM and CDR2 is ANQGSEA. The CDR3 sequence is 12 residues long. The CDR3 is CSVLTGGYEQYF. The CDR3 bases are TGCAGCGTTTTGACAGGGGGCTACGAGCAGTACTTC.

The rearrangement joins TRBV30 to TRBJ1-4; perhaps TRBD1 as D (5 bases). V shed 3 bases and J shed 8 bases, with 10 bases lying between them. The CDR3 is 12 amino acids. Germline CDR1 GTSNPN, CDR2 SVGIG (reference sequence). The CDR3, as DNA: TGTGCCTGGAGACGGGGGTACGAAAAACTGTTTTTT. Translating it yields CAWRRGYEKLFF.

The J gene is TRBJ2-1, the V gene TRBV2; the D gene is possibly TRBD2 (5 bases). The CDR3 has 12 amino acids. Trimming took off 4 bases at V and 8 bases at J, with 9 bases between the two ends. From germline, CDR1 is SNHLY and CDR2 FYNNEI. The chain's CDR3 is CASSGPSYEQFF. The CDR3 nucleotides are TGTGCCAGCAGTGGCCCTAGCTATGAGCAGTTCTTC.

V and J are TRBV15 and TRBJ2-1; 8 bases fit TRBD1. CDR3 length: 15 residues. Per the germline V gene, CDR1 is LNHNV and CDR2 is YYDKDF (reference sequence). V lost 3 bases, J lost 2 bases, and 3 bases stayed unmatched. The CDR3 region is CATSSGQGAYNEQFF. The CDR3 region has the DNA TGTGCCACCAGCAGCGGACAGGGAGCCTACAATGAGCAGTTCTTC.

This clone was picked up a small number of times. The chain employs TRBV2 and TRBJ1-1; possibly TRBD1 for D (6 bases). The germline gives CDR1 SNHLY, CDR2 FYNNEI. This CDR3 spans 13 amino acids. The V gene lost 9 bases and the J gene lost 1 base, with 12 bases spanning the gap. CDR3 DNA: TGTGCCAGTCCGGACAGACCGAACACTGAAGCTTTCTTT. Its translation is CASPDRPNTEAFF.

The rearrangement uses TRBV15 and TRBJ2-2; D remains unclear. Germline CDR1 reads LNHNV; CDR2 reads YYDKDF (reference sequence). The CDR3 covers 14 residues. With 4 bases removed from V and 4 bases from J, the gap between germline ends came to 10 bases. The CDR3 loop reads CATSTNRVTGELFF. The CDR3 DNA reads TGTGCCACCAGCACGAATCGGGTCACCGGGGAGCTGTTTTTT.

V gene TRBV14 combines with J gene TRBJ1-1; D call uncertain. Per germline, CDR1 SGHDN and CDR2 FVKESK. The CDR3 extends over 13 amino acids. V lost 2 bases to trimming and J lost 8 bases, with 12 bases between them. CDR3 sequence: CASSQSPKAEAFF. As DNA, the CDR3 is TGTGCCAGCAGCCAAAGCCCTAAAGCGGAAGCTTTCTTT.

This chain uses TRBV5-4 with TRBJ2-1, with a weak D call TRBD2 (6 bases). Germline lookup yields CDR1 SGHNT and CDR2 YYREEE (reference sequence). The CDR3 sequence is 15 residues long. The ends were cut back, 2 bases at V and 7 bases at J, with 16 bases in the middle. The CDR3 protein is CASSFRREMGNEQFF. DNA for the CDR3: TGTGCCAGCAGCTTTCGACGGGAGATGGGGAATGAGCAGTTCTTC.

The CDR3 coding sequence is TGTGCCAGCAGTGAAACCGGGACTAGCGCATATTATGGCACAGATACGCAGTATTTT. Its protein product is CASSETGTSAYYGTDTQYF. The chain carries TRBV2 and TRBJ2-3, with 10 bases identical to TRBD2. The CDR3 runs to 19 residues. The germline V gene has CDR1 SNHLY and CDR2 FYNNEI. With 2 bases clipped from V and 1 base from J, the junction kept 12 bases outside the gene matches. Looking up the rest from reference TRBV2 and TRBJ2-3 gives the full variable domain: EPEVTQTPSHQVTQMGQEVILRCVPISNHLYFYWYRQILGQKVEFLVSFYNNEISEKSEIFDDQFSVERPDGSNFTLKIRSTKLEDSAMYFCASSETGTSAYYGTDTQYFGPGTRLTVL.

The chain recombines TRBV4-1 with TRBJ2-7; 11 bases align to TRBD2. This CDR3 comprises 16 residues. Germline values: CDR1 MGHRA, CDR2 YSYEKL. V shed 4 bases, J shed 3 bases, and the junction held 8 bases outside the gene matches. CDR3 protein: CASSREELAGVYEQYF. The CDR3 DNA follows: TGCGCCAGCAGCCGAGAAGAACTAGCGGGAGTCTACGAGCAGTACTTC.

In DNA form, the CDR3 reads TGTGCCAGCAGTCCAACGGGACGGGGCTACAATGAGCAGTTCTTC. It codes for CASSPTGRGYNEQFF. The V call is TRBV27, the J call TRBJ2-1; D is possibly TRBD1 or TRBD2 (5 bases each). Between the trimmed V and J ends, which lost 5 bases and 3 bases, there was a span of 14 bases. Germline values: CDR1 MNHEY, CDR2 SMNVEV (reference sequence). This CDR3 has 15 residues.

The rearrangement uses TRBV6-5 and TRBJ2-5; D not certain. The CDR3 extends over 11 amino acids. V lost 6 bases, J lost 7 bases, and 9 bases lay in between. Germline V gene lookup returns CDR1 MNHEY and CDR2 SVGAGI. The DNA of the CDR3 is TGTGCCAGCAGCTCATTAGGGACCCAGTACTTC. This sequence encodes CASSSLGTQYF.

The V and J genes are TRBV2 and TRBJ2-2; no definite D call. The CDR3 runs 13 residues. Trimming left V 7 bases short and J 0 bases short, with 6 bases between. Germline CDR1 reads SNHLY; CDR2 reads FYNNEI. The DNA of the CDR3 is TGTGCCAGCAAACCGACGAACACCGGGGAGCTGTTTTTT. It is translated as CASKPTNTGELFF.

A few counts support this clone. CDR3 residues: CAISEEASDRQYF. Here the CDR3 DNA reads TGTGCCATCAGTGAGGAAGCTAGCGATCGGCAGTACTTC. The chain recombines TRBV10-3 with TRBJ2-7; tentative D call: TRBD2 (6 bases). CDR1 ENHRY and CDR2 SYGVKD come from the germline V gene. This CDR3 is 13 amino acids long. The V gene lost 2 bases and the J gene lost 9 bases, with 14 bases spanning the gap.

V usage is TRBV11-2 and J usage is TRBJ2-6, with no clear D. Between the trimmed V and J ends, which lost 6 bases and 11 bases, there was a span of 14 bases. The CDR3 length is 13 residues. Germline CDR1 is SGHAT and CDR2 is FQNNGV. CDR3 loop: CASSKSGLDVLTF. The CDR3 nucleotides are TGTGCCAGCAGTAAAAGTGGCCTCGACGTCCTGACTTTC.

The genes are TRBV9 and TRBJ1-2; 8 bases are shared with TRBD1. This CDR3 is built from 14 residues. Trimming removed 6 bases from V and 7 bases from J; junction bases left unmatched: 11. Looked up from germline, CDR1 is SGDLS and CDR2 is YYNGEE. CDR3 nucleotides: TGTGCCAGCAATCAACCAGGGGGCGCGGGTGGCTACACCTTC. It translates to CASNQPGGAGGYTF.

The chain has TRBV2 and TRBJ2-7, with D perhaps TRBD2 (6 bases). The CDR3 contains 15 residues. With 3 bases removed from V and 6 bases from J, the gap between germline ends came to 18 bases. CDR1 SNHLY and CDR2 FYNNEI come from the germline V gene. The CDR3 bases are TGTGCCAGCAGTGAGCGGGGATCTGATTTAGGCGAGCAGTACTTC. This translates into CASSERGSDLGEQYF.

The chain joins TRBV9 to TRBJ1-2; 7 bases map to TRBD1. From germline, CDR1 is SGDLS and CDR2 YYNGEE. After removal of 0 bases from V and 1 base from J, the junction contained 3 bases not matched to a gene. This CDR3 is built from 15 residues. CDR3 protein: CASSVDGTVNYGYTF. CDR3 coding DNA: TGTGCCAGCAGCGTAGACGGGACAGTTAACTATGGCTACACCTTC.